These 23 T cell receptor beta chains share one sample of origin, sequenced in a study of response to subunit inactivated influenza vaccine. Using its own MiXCR run on the RT-PCR reads, TCRdb lists one record per CDR3 protein. The profile shows about 620,000 distinct CDR3 sequences, about 11% of them singletons. The sample here was PBMCs from blood, taken on the day of vaccination. The receptor set was obtained from a man aged 50 or older who received an inactivated influenza vaccine.

The chain is built from TRBV4-2 and TRBJ2-7, with D possibly TRBD1 on 5 matching bases. The CDR3 consists of 14 residues. Per the germline V gene, CDR1 is LGHNA and CDR2 is YNFKEQ. Trimming removed 2 bases at V and 0 bases at J, with 8 bases between. CDR3 region: CASSQRQSSYEQYF. CDR3 nucleotide sequence: TGTGCCAGCAGCCAAAGACAGAGCTCCTACGAGCAGTACTTC.

The V call is TRBV19, the J call TRBJ2-3, with D perhaps being TRBD1 or TRBD2 (5 bases each). V gave up 5 bases and J gave up 13 bases, with 22 bases separating them. Germline CDR1 is LNHDA and CDR2 is SQIVND (reference sequence). This CDR3 contains 14 residues. The CDR3 loop reads CASSPRDAADLKYF. For the CDR3, the DNA is TGTGCCAGTAGTCCCCGGGACGCAGCTGATTTGAAGTATTTT.

This clonotype was detected only a few times. The V call is TRBV7-3, the J call TRBJ2-6; no reliable D call. CDR1 SGHTA and CDR2 FQGTGA come from the germline V gene. This CDR3 region has 13 residues. The V end was cut by 5 bases, the J end by 6 bases, with 8 bases between. The CDR3 loop reads CASSPDPANVLTF. CDR3 coding DNA: TGTGCCAGCAGCCCCGATCCGGCCAACGTCCTGACTTTC.

This clonotype was seen at least ten times. The chain employs TRBV12-3 or TRBV12-4 and TRBJ2-2; TRBD1 aligns across 8 bases. The CDR3 runs 15 residues. The V and J ends lost 4 bases and 4 bases, in that order; junction bases with no gene match: 5. CDR3 sequence (DNA): TGTGCCAGCAGTTCCTGGGGACAGGCCACCGGGGAGCTGTTTTTT. Translated: CASSSWGQATGELFF.

This clonotype was picked up a small number of times. The CDR3 region is CASSFFTDTQYF. CDR3 DNA: TGCGCCAGCAGCTTCTTCACAGATACGCAGTATTTT. The V gene is TRBV5-1, the J gene TRBJ2-3; D remains unclear. CDR1 SGHRS and CDR2 YFSETQ come from the germline V gene. Trimming stripped 2 bases from V and 2 bases from J, with 3 bases between. The CDR3 has 12 amino acids.

The rearrangement uses TRBV9 and TRBJ2-5, with TRBD2 matching over 9 bases. V lost 0 bases, J lost 4 bases, and 4 bases stayed unmatched. CDR3 length: 15 residues. Germline lookup yields CDR1 SGDLS and CDR2 YYNGEE. CDR3 DNA: TGTGCCAGCAGCGTAGTAGCGGGAGCGGGAGAGACCCAGTACTTC. Its protein product is CASSVVAGAGETQYF. Filled out from reference TRBV9 and TRBJ2-5, the complete variable domain reads DSGVTQTPKHLITATGQRVTLRCSPRSGDLSVYWYQQSLDQGLQFLIQYYNGEERAKGNILERFSAQQFPDLHSELNLSSLELGDSALYFCASSVVAGAGETQYFGPGTRLLVL.

This clonotype was counted between two and nine times. The rearrangement joins TRBV29-1 to TRBJ2-7, with D possibly being TRBD1 (5 bases). V lost 6 bases, J lost 0 bases, and 12 bases lay in between. Germline CDR1 reads SQVTM; CDR2 reads ANQGSEA. The length of the CDR3 is 13 residues. CDR3 protein: CSVARGSSYEQYF. For the CDR3, the DNA is TGCAGCGTCGCTAGGGGAAGCTCCTACGAGCAGTACTTC.

The CDR3 nucleotides read TGCGCCAGCAGCTTGAACGCCGGATACCAAGAGACCCAGTACTTC. Its protein is CASSLNAGYQETQYF. V gene TRBV5-1 combines with J gene TRBJ2-5; D unclear. The V end lost 1 base, the J end lost 0 bases, and 10 bases lay between the germline ends. From germline, CDR1 is SGHRS and CDR2 YFSETQ. The CDR3 runs 15 residues.

The chain joins TRBV20-1 to TRBJ2-2; D is uncertain. Trimming pared 4 bases from V and 8 bases from J, leaving 14 bases between. The CDR3 is 13 residues long. CDR1 and CDR2 from the germline V gene are DFQATT and SNEGSKA (reference sequence). This CDR3 is CSATDPSDGELFF. CDR3 nucleotide sequence: TGCAGTGCTACAGACCCCAGCGATGGGGAGCTGTTTTTT.

The gene calls are TRBV6-2 or TRBV6-3 and TRBJ2-7, with D unresolved. This CDR3 is built from 14 residues. CDR1 MNHEY and CDR2 SVGEGT come from the germline V gene. Trimming pared 0 bases from V and 5 bases from J, leaving 11 bases between. CDR3: CASSYSTFSHEQYF. The CDR3 DNA reads as TGTGCCAGCAGTTACTCGACATTTTCGCACGAGCAGTACTTC.

This clonotype was counted only a few times. The V call is TRBV29-1, the J call TRBJ2-2; 10 bases line up with TRBD2. Germline CDR1 reads SQVTM; CDR2 reads ANQGSEA. The CDR3 runs 14 residues. With V trimmed by 4 bases and J by 8 bases, 7 bases remained unmatched. The CDR3 DNA follows: TGCAGCGTTGGAGGGACAGCGGGAGGGGGGGAGCTGTTTTTT. Translation: CSVGGTAGGGELFF.

The chain joins TRBV20-1 to TRBJ2-6; D is uncertain. The CDR3 is 13 amino acids. Deletions cut 3 bases from V and 4 bases from J, with 7 bases between. CDR1 is DFQATT and CDR2 is SNEGSKA in the germline V gene (reference sequence). In DNA, the CDR3 is TGCAGTGCTAGTCTCCCCGGGGCCAACGTCCTGACTTTC. Translation gives CSASLPGANVLTF.

The V and J genes are TRBV15 and TRBJ2-1, with D unclear. The CDR3 consists of 13 residues. Germline lookup yields CDR1 LNHNV and CDR2 YYDKDF (reference sequence). V lost 5 bases and J lost 9, with 14 bases in between. CDR3 bases: TGTGCCACCAGCGTCATGAGAGGTTTTGAGCAGTTCTTC. Protein sequence: CATSVMRGFEQFF. Full variable domain (rest looked up from reference TRBV15 and TRBJ2-1): DAMVIQNPRYQVTQFGKPVTLSCSQTLNHNVMYWYQQKSSQAPKLLFHYYDKDFNNEADTPDNFQSRRPNTSFCFLDIRSPGLGDTAMYLCATSVMRGFEQFFGPGTRLTVL.

This clonotype has just a few counts. The rearrangement joins TRBV20-1 to TRBJ2-1; the D call may be TRBD1 or TRBD2 (5 bases each). Germline V gene lookup returns CDR1 DFQATT and CDR2 SNEGSKA (reference sequence). The CDR3 is made up of 13 amino acids. The V and J ends lost 3 bases and 12 bases respectively, with 18 bases between them. CDR3 region: CSASEGRGLVQFF. CDR3 coding DNA: TGCAGTGCTAGTGAGGGGAGAGGTTTGGTGCAGTTCTTC.

The table lists this clonotype with many counts. The chain uses TRBV21-1 and TRBJ2-1; the table's D gene call, TRBD2, was not cross checked with the DNA. TRBV21-1 is assigned pseudogene status. This CDR3 spans 17 amino acids. The CDR3: CASSKAPSGRGYNEQFF. The CDR3 coding sequence is TGTGCCAGCAGCAAAGCGCCTAGCGGGAGGGGATACAATGAGCAGTTCTTC.

The chain joins TRBV6-1 to TRBJ2-1; 11 bases fit TRBD1. The germline gives CDR1 MNHNS, CDR2 SASEGT. V shed 6 bases, J shed 10 bases, and the junction held 11 bases outside the gene matches. The CDR3 totals 15 residues. CDR3 sequence: CASSRRGQGVREQFF. CDR3 bases: TGTGCCAGCAGCAGAAGGGGACAGGGGGTAAGGGAGCAGTTCTTC.

This clonotype was counted between two and nine times. V usage is TRBV6-1 and J usage is TRBJ2-1; 14 positions agree with TRBD2. CDR3 length equals 14 residues. V was pared by 6 bases and J by 8 bases, with 3 bases of the junction left unmatched. Germline-derived CDR1 and CDR2 are MNHNS and SASEGT. The CDR3 protein is CASRRLAGGYEQFF. The CDR3 coding sequence is TGTGCCAGCAGACGACTAGCGGGAGGGTATGAGCAGTTCTTC.

This clonotype was counted only a few times. The chain has TRBV6-1 and TRBJ1-6; D is possibly TRBD1 (5 bases). Germline-derived CDR1 and CDR2 are MNHNS and SASEGT. The CDR3 consists of 13 residues. The ends were cut back, 10 bases at V and 7 bases at J, with 14 bases in the middle. The CDR3 here is CATQVFGNSPLHF. The CDR3 DNA follows: TGTGCCACACAGGTGTTCGGAAATTCACCCCTCCACTTT.

This clonotype was counted a few times. The CDR3 here is CASSARMPSGSYNEQFF. CDR3 nucleotide sequence: TGTGCCAGCAGCGCAAGGATGCCTAGCGGCTCCTACAATGAGCAGTTCTTC. The J gene is TRBJ2-1, the V gene TRBV3-1; 7 bases fit TRBD2. This CDR3 comprises 17 residues. In germline, CDR1 is LGHDT, CDR2 YNNKEL (reference sequence). Unmatched junction bases numbered 10, after V lost 5 bases and J lost 0 bases.

There are a few counts of this clonotype. The V call is TRBV5-1, the J call TRBJ1-1; tentatively, D is TRBD1 (6 bases). The CDR3 extends over 15 amino acids. CDR1 and CDR2 (germline): SGHRS, YFSETQ. Trimming removed 2 bases at V and 0 bases at J, with 11 bases between. Written as DNA, the CDR3 is TGCGCCAGCAGCTTTCGGACAGACTTGAACACTGAAGCTTTCTTT. It is translated as CASSFRTDLNTEAFF.

This clonotype was seen many times. V and J are TRBV29-1 and TRBJ2-1, with D tentatively TRBD2 (6 bases). The CDR3 length is 16 residues. CDR1 and CDR2 from the germline V gene are SQVTM and ANQGSEA. Trimming took off 4 bases at V and 4 bases at J, with 20 bases between the two ends. The CDR3 nucleotides read TGCAGCGTTGCGGGGATACGGGAGTCGCGGTACAATGAGCAGTTCTTC. This translates into CSVAGIRESRYNEQFF.

V and J are TRBV18 and TRBJ2-1, with TRBD1 matching over 8 bases. Germline assignment: CDR1 KGHSH and CDR2 LQKENI. The CDR3 is 15 amino acids. The V gene end was trimmed by 4 bases and the J gene end by 2 bases; junction bases not matched to a gene: 4. The CDR3 DNA reads TGTGCCAGCTCACTAACAGGGGGAACCTACAATGAGCAGTTCTTC. Protein product: CASSLTGGTYNEQFF.

This clonotype was observed a single time. The rearrangement links TRBV10-2 to TRBJ2-4; TRBD2 aligns across 11 bases. This CDR3 has 16 amino acids. V shed 11 bases, J shed 0 bases, and the junction held 9 bases outside the gene matches. Germline-derived CDR1 and CDR2 are WSHSY and SAAADI. The CDR3 nucleotides read TGCGCCGGCGGGACTAGCGGTGCCCTAGCCAAAAACATTCAGTACTTC. Translation gives CAGGTSGALAKNIQYF.